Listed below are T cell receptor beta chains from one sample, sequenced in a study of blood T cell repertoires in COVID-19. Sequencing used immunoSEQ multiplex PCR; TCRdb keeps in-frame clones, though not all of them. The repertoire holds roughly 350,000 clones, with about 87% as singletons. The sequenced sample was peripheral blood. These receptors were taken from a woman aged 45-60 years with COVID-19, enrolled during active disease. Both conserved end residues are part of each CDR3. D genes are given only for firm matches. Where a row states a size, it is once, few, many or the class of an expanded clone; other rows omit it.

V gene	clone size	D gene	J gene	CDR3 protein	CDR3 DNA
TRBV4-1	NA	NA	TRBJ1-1	CASSQRTTEAFF	TGCGCCAGCAGCCAGCGGACTACTGAAGCTTTCTTT
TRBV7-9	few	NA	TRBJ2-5	CASSLGGGLSQRQETQYF	TGTGCCAGCAGCTTAGGGGGAGGACTGTCGCAGAGACAAGAGACCCAGTACTTC
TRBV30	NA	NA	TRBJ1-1	CAWRSKVRGAGGNTEAFF	TGTGCCTGGAGGTCTAAGGTTCGAGGGGCCGGGGGGAACACTGAAGCTTTCTTT
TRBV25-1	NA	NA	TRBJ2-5	CASSGEYQETQYF	TGTGCCAGCAGTGGGGAGTACCAAGAGACCCAGTACTTC
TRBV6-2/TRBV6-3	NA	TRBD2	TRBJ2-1	CASSYGGREQFF	TGTGCCAGCAGTTACGGCGGGAGGGAGCAGTTCTTC
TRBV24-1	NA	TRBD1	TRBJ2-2	CATSGKDRGFTGELFF	TGTGCCACCAGTGGAAAGGACAGGGGGTTCACCGGGGAGCTGTTTTTT
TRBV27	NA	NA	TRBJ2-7	CASSLSREQYF	TGTGCCAGCAGTTTATCGCGGGAGCAGTACTTC
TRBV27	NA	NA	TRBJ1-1	CASSLAGPLGKAFF	TGTGCCAGTTCTTTAGCAGGGCCACTCGGTAAAGCTTTCTTT
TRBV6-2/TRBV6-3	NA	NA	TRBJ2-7	CASSWIGEVWEQYF	TGTGCCAGCAGTTGGATCGGGGAGGTGTGGGAGCAGTACTTC
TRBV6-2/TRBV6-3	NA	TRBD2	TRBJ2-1	CASSRGSGEQFF	TGTGCCAGCAGCCGCGGGAGCGGCGAGCAGTTCTTC
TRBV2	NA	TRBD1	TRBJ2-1	CASSGQGVVQFF	TGTGCCAGCAGTGGACAGGGGGTGGTGCAGTTCTTC
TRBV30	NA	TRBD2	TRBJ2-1	CAWKKPTSGYNEQFF	TGTGCCTGGAAAAAACCGACTAGCGGATACAATGAGCAGTTCTTC
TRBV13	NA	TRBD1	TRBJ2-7	CASSPLGQGVHEQYF	TGTGCCAGCAGCCCACTGGGACAGGGGGTCCACGAGCAGTACTTC
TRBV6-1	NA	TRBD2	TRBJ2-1	CASSEGGGRRHEQFF	TGTGCCAGCAGTGAAGGCGGCGGGAGACGGCATGAGCAGTTCTTC
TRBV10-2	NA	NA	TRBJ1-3	CASGGTIGTGSSGNTIYF	TGCGCCAGCGGTGGGACAATAGGAACAGGGAGCTCTGGAAACACCATATATTTT
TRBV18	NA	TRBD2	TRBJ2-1	CASSTTSGVYNEQFF	TGTGCCAGCTCAACGACTAGCGGGGTTTACAATGAGCAGTTCTTC
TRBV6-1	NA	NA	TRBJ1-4	CASSESPVPNEKLFF	TGTGCCAGCAGTGAAAGTCCAGTTCCTAATGAAAAACTGTTTTTT
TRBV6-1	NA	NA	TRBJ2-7	CASSEAGVSYEQYF	TGTGCCAGCAGTGAAGCCGGGGTTTCCTACGAGCAGTACTTC
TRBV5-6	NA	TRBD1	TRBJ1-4	CASSLGDRNEKLFF	TGTGCCAGCAGCTTGGGGGACAGGAATGAAAAACTGTTTTTT
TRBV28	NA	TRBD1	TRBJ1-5	CASSSDRTNQPQHF	TGTGCCAGCAGTTCGGACAGGACCAATCAGCCCCAGCATTTT
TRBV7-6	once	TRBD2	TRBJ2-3	CASSLGGLAGGSTTDTQYF	TGTGCCAGCAGCTTAGGGGGACTAGCGGGAGGGTCCACCACAGATACGCAGTATTTT
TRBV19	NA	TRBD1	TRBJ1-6	CASRAGTGGNSPLHF	TGTGCCAGTAGAGCCGGGACAGGGGGTAATTCACCCCTCCACTTT
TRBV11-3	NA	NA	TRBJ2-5	CASSLFGSQETQYF	TGTGCCAGCAGCTTATTCGGGAGTCAAGAGACCCAGTACTTC
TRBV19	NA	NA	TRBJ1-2	CASSISGTPFGYTF	TGTGCCAGTAGTATATCCGGGACACCGTTTGGCTACACCTTC
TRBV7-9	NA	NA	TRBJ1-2	CASSLDRAYGYTF	TGTGCCAGCAGCTTAGACAGGGCCTATGGCTACACCTTC
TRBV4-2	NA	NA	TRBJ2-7	CASSPPGTGSDEQYF	TGTGCCAGCAGCCCCCCTGGTACAGGGAGCGACGAGCAGTACTTC
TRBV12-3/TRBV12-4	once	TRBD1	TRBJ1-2	CASRDRENYGYTF	TGTGCCAGCCGCGACAGGGAAAACTATGGCTACACCTTC
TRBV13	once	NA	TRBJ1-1	CASSLRQYTEAFF	TGTGCCAGCAGCCTCCGACAGTACACTGAAGCTTTCTTT